This T cell receptor (beta chain) was sequenced during a study of blood T cell repertoires in COVID-19. On the study more broadly: Material from acute and convalescent COVID-19 was sourced from the United States, Italy and Spain. PBMCs, B-cell-depleted T cells, or T cells provided the cDNA or gDNA that made up the material.

This CDR3 is 16 amino acids long. Germline V gives CDR1 SGHVS, CDR2 FQNEAQ. V lost 10 bases and J lost 3; bases outside the gene matches: 14. Authors' methods: Reference gene primer amplification gave estimated nucleated cell counts. Clones were sequenced by immunoSEQ multiplex PCR, and TCRdb holds only the in-frame ones, with some missing. V, J and clone size derive from that table, while D and trimming were established from the DNA sequence. The sample consists of fewer than 150,000 clones, 80% to 90% of them appearing once. This clonotype was sampled from a human donor in a cohort sampled during active COVID-19. Material: peripheral blood. The chain recombines TRBV7-8 with TRBJ1-2; 10 nucleotides agree with TRBD1. The CDR3 here is CATSLGGTGDYYGYTF. For the CDR3, the DNA is TGTGCCACCTCCTTAGGGGGGACAGGGGATTACTATGGCTACACCTTC.